This TCR beta chain was captured in a study of blood T cell repertoires in COVID-19. Germline CDR1 reads SGHRS; CDR2 reads YFSETQ. The CDR3 covers 13 residues. With 3 bases clipped from V and 6 bases from J, the junction kept 1 base outside the gene matches. Sequenced by immunoSEQ multiplex PCR; TCRdb stores in-frame clones only, minus some. Of 280,000 or so clones listed, about nine tenths are singletons. Sequencing used PBMCs or T cells enriched from blood (not recorded which). V gene TRBV5-1 combines with J gene TRBJ1-2; TRBD1 matches at 11 bases. The source is a woman between 50 and 59 years old who had been exposed to COVID-19. CDR3 region: CASSWTGGNGYTF. The CDR3 DNA sequence: TGCGCCAGCAGCTGGACAGGGGGCAATGGCTACACCTTC.